Listed below are T cell receptor beta chains from one sample, sequenced in a study of blood T cell repertoires in COVID-19. The method was immunoSEQ multiplex PCR; TCRdb's version includes in-frame clones alone and lacks a portion of them. The sample records 29,000 or so clones, 70% to 90% being singletons. The sample consisted of peripheral blood. These receptors originate from a human donor in a cohort sampled during active COVID-19. Both conserved end residues are part of each CDR3. A D gene is named only where the DNA matches it firmly. Only part of the rows carry a size: once, few, many, or a class if the clone is expanded.

DNA | CDR3 | J | size | D | V
TGTGCCTGGGCCGGGACAGCGTATAATGAAAAACTGTTTTTT | CAWAGTAYNEKLFF | TRBJ1-4 | - | TRBD1 | TRBV30
TGTGCCAGCCCGGGACTGGGGAACACTGAAGCTTTCTTT | CASPGLGNTEAFF | TRBJ1-1 | - | - | TRBV7-9
TGTGCCTGGAATACCATACAGGGGAGAGGCTACACCTTC | CAWNTIQGRGYTF | TRBJ1-2 | - | TRBD1 | TRBV30
TGTGCCAGCTCAACGGACAGGCTCTCTGGAAACACCATATATTTT | CASSTDRLSGNTIYF | TRBJ1-3 | - | TRBD1 | TRBV18
TGCGCCAGCAGCCTTCGCACCTTTACCGGGACAGACTCCTACGAGCAGTACTTC | CASSLRTFTGTDSYEQYF | TRBJ2-7 | - | TRBD1 | TRBV4-1
TGTGCCACCCGCCTAGCGGGGGAAGAGACCCAGTACTTC | CATRLAGEETQYF | TRBJ2-5 | - | TRBD2 | TRBV28
TGTGCCAGCAGCGGGGCGGCTAGCGGTTCCTACGAGCAGTACTTC | CASSGAASGSYEQYF | TRBJ2-7 | - | TRBD2 | TRBV6-6
TGTGCCAGCAGCTTACTAGCGCGGAGCTCCTACAATGAGCAGTTCTTC | CASSLLARSSYNEQFF | TRBJ2-1 | - | TRBD2 | TRBV9
TGTGCCAGCAGCCACAGGACAGTGTTAAATGCAGATACGCAGTATTTT | CASSHRTVLNADTQYF | TRBJ2-3 | - | - | TRBV3-1/TRBV3-2
TGTGCCAGCAGCGCCGGAGAGGAAGCATCCCTCCACTTT | CASSAGEEASLHF | TRBJ1-6 | - | - | TRBV7-2
TGTGCCAGCAGCCCACCGGGGACAGGGGGCCCCCCGGGGCAGTTCTTC | CASSPPGTGGPPGQFF | TRBJ2-1 | once | TRBD1 | TRBV3-1/TRBV3-2
TGTGCCAGCAGTTCCCCCCGGACAGGTGAGCAGTTCTTC | CASSSPRTGEQFF | TRBJ2-1 | - | TRBD1 | TRBV6-2/TRBV6-3
TGTGCCAGCACCGGGGGGCGGGGGGCCATGGAGACCCAGTACTTC | CASTGGRGAMETQYF | TRBJ2-5 | - | TRBD2 | TRBV11-2
TGTGCCAGCAGTGAGGGCAGGGAAAGCTCCTACGAGCAGTACTTC | CASSEGRESSYEQYF | TRBJ2-7 | - | - | TRBV6-1
TGCGCCAGCCAAAAAGAGGGACACAGGGTAGATACGCAGTATTTT | CASQKEGHRVDTQYF | TRBJ2-3 | - | - | TRBV10-2
TGTGCCAGCAGCAAAGGCCCGGGGACAGCGAACCCCTACGAGCAGTACTTC | CASSKGPGTANPYEQYF | TRBJ2-7 | - | - | TRBV21-1
TGCGCCAGCAGCCAAGATCCACAGGGCCTGACCGGGGAGCTGTTTTTT | CASSQDPQGLTGELFF | TRBJ2-2 | once | - | TRBV4-3
TGTGCCAGCAGTACCGAAGGGAGGGGGTATGGCTACACCTTC | CASSTEGRGYGYTF | TRBJ1-2 | - | - | TRBV6-5
TGTGCCAGGCGTCCAAATCTCGAGGAGCAGTTCTTC | CARRPNLEEQFF | TRBJ2-1 | once | - | TRBV19
TGTGCCAGCAGCCTAGGGGGAGGGGGGCAAAGTGAGCAGTTCTTC | CASSLGGGGQSEQFF | TRBJ2-1 | - | - | TRBV7-6
TGTGCCAGCAGTCCGGAAGGGGGCTCTGGAAACACCATATATTTT | CASSPEGGSGNTIYF | TRBJ1-3 | - | - | TRBV6-6
TGTGCCAGCAGCTTAGGCGGAGGGAATCAGCCCCAGCATTTT | CASSLGGGNQPQHF | TRBJ1-5 | - | - | TRBV7-9
TGTGCCACCGGTCGCGGCAGCTACAATGAGCAGTTCTTC | CATGRGSYNEQFF | TRBJ2-1 | - | - | TRBV12-3/TRBV12-4
TGTGCCATCACTGCCAGGGGCGAGCAGTACTTC | CAITARGEQYF | TRBJ2-7 | - | - | TRBV10-3
TGCAGCGTCCGACAGGGGGCGGGAGAGCAGTACTTC | CSVRQGAGEQYF | TRBJ2-7 | - | TRBD1 | TRBV29-1
TGTGCCAGTAGTGCCGGGACAGGCACCTACGAGCAGTACTTC | CASSAGTGTYEQYF | TRBJ2-7 | - | TRBD1 | TRBV19
TGTGCCAGCAGCGACCCTAGCGGGGGGCCAGATACGCAGTATTTT | CASSDPSGGPDTQYF | TRBJ2-3 | - | TRBD2 | TRBV5-6
TGTGCCATCGGACTAGGACAGTCGTATGAGCAGTTCTTC | CAIGLGQSYEQFF | TRBJ2-1 | - | - | TRBV10-3
TGTGCCAGCAGTGCCCAGCGGGGGGGCACAGATACGCAGTATTTT | CASSAQRGGTDTQYF | TRBJ2-3 | - | TRBD2 | TRBV6-6
TGTGCCACCAGCAGAGATCTGAGGCGGAATCAGCCCCAGCATTTT | CATSRDLRRNQPQHF | TRBJ1-5 | - | - | TRBV15
TGTGCCAGCAGCCAAGGGGCTAGCTTCCCCTACGAGCAGTACTTC | CASSQGASFPYEQYF | TRBJ2-7 | - | - | TRBV3-1/TRBV3-2
TGTGCCAGCAGACAGAGACGGGATTCTAATGAAAAACTGTTTTTT | CASRQRRDSNEKLFF | TRBJ1-4 | - | - | TRBV7-8
TGTGCCAGCAGTGAGGTGGGGAGCGGGGGACCCTGGAATGAGCAGTTCTTC | CASSEVGSGGPWNEQFF | TRBJ2-1 | - | TRBD2 | TRBV6-1
TGTGCCAGCACCGTAGGGGCGAACACTGAAGCTTTCTTT | CASTVGANTEAFF | TRBJ1-1 | - | - | TRBV2
TGTGCCAGCAGTTTAACACCCGGGACAGTAAATGAAAAACTGTTTTTT | CASSLTPGTVNEKLFF | TRBJ1-4 | - | TRBD1 | TRBV7-9
TGCGCCAGCAGCCAAGATCGGGGAGCAACTAATGAAAAACTGTTTTTT | CASSQDRGATNEKLFF | TRBJ1-4 | - | - | TRBV4-3
TGTGCCAGCAGCCAAGATACAGCAGCTAACTATGGCTACACCTTC | CASSQDTAANYGYTF | TRBJ1-2 | - | - | TRBV4-2
TGTGCCAGCTCACCAAGTCAACAGGGTCGGGAGACCCAGTACTTC | CASSPSQQGRETQYF | TRBJ2-5 | - | - | TRBV18
TGTGCCAGCAGCTTACGAGGACTAGTCGGCGGGGAGCTGTTTTTT | CASSLRGLVGGELFF | TRBJ2-2 | - | TRBD2 | TRBV7-9
TGTGCCAGCAGCTTTGGACTAGCGGGGGACGCGGATACGCAGTATTTT | CASSFGLAGDADTQYF | TRBJ2-3 | - | TRBD2 | TRBV13
TGTGCCAGCAGCTTAGCGGCGGGGCCCTCCTACGAGCAGTACTTC | CASSLAAGPSYEQYF | TRBJ2-7 | - | - | TRBV7-2
TGTGCCAGTATCAAGACAGGGACGGGTCAGCCCCAGCATTTT | CASIKTGTGQPQHF | TRBJ1-5 | - | TRBD1 | TRBV19
TGTGCCAGAAGCTTGTTACGACTTCAAGCTGGGGCCAACGTCCTGACTTTC | CARSLLRLQAGANVLTF | TRBJ2-6 | - | - | TRBV5-3
TGTGCCAGCAGCGGGCGGACAGGGGACTTCGAGCAGTACTTC | CASSGRTGDFEQYF | TRBJ2-7 | - | TRBD1 | TRBV5-4
TGTGCCAGCAGCGGGGACTCCCGAACTACCTACGAGCAGTACTTC | CASSGDSRTTYEQYF | TRBJ2-7 | once | - | TRBV9
TGTGCCAGCAGCTCACCCGGGACACCCTCCTACGAGCAGTACTTC | CASSSPGTPSYEQYF | TRBJ2-7 | - | - | TRBV6-4
TGTGCCAGCGGGAGGAGGACAGGGTTTTCCGGAAACACCATATATTTT | CASGRRTGFSGNTIYF | TRBJ1-3 | once | TRBD1 | TRBV2
TGTGCCAGCAGCCAAGATAATCGGGGGGGATCTGGAGAAAAACTGTTTTTT | CASSQDNRGGSGEKLFF | TRBJ1-4 | - | - | TRBV3-1/TRBV3-2